This T cell receptor beta chain came from a study of molecular identifiers for immune sequencing clone quantification. The V and J ends lost 3 bases and 0 bases, in that order; junction bases with no gene match: 11. The CDR3 runs 18 residues. The germline CDR1 and CDR2 sequences are LNHDA and SQIVND (reference sequence). This clonotype was counted many times. The antigen is undetermined. TCRdb processed the PCR reads anew with MiXCR; each CDR3 protein has one entry. The table shows over 600,000 distinct CDR3 sequences, with about 20% occurring only once. The study, taken as a whole, reports: Clones carrying above 20 RNA copies accounted for over 99% of effector molecules, under 1% in naive cells.

The V and J genes are TRBV19 and TRBJ2-1; 7 positions agree with TRBD2. The clonotype originates from a human donor in good health. Some libraries in this study had Jurkat cell RNA spiked in. Specimen: naive CD8+ T cells from blood, with Jurkat cell RNA spiked in. As for subset: FACS-sorted CD8+CD4-CCR7+CD45RA+ naive T cells. CDR3 bases: TGTGCCAGTAGTATGGGGAACCCGGGACTACACTCCTACAATGAGCAGTTCTTC. This translates into CASSMGNPGLHSYNEQFF.